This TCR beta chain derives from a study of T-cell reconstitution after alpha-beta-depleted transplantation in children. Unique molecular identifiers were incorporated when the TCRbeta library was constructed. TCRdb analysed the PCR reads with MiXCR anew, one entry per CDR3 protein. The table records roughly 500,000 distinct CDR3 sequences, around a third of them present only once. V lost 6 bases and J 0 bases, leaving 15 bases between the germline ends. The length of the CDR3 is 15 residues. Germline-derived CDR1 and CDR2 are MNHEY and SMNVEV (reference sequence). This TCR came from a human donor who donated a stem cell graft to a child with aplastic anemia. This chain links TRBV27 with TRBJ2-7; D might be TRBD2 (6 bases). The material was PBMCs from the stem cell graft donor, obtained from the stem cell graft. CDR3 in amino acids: CASRNLAKSSYEQYF. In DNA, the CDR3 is TGTGCCAGCAGGAACCTAGCGAAGAGCTCCTACGAGCAGTACTTC.